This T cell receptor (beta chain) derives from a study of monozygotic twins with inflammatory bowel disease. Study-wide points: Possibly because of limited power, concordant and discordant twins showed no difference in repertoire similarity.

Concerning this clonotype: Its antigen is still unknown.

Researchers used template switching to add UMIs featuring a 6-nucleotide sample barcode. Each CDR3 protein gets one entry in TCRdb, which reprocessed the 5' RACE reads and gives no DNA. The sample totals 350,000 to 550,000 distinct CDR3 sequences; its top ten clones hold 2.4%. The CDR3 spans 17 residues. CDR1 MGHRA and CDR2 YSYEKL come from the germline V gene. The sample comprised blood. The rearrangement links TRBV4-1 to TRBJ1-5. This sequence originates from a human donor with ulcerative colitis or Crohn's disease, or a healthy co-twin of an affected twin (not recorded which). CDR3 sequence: CASSQGPDLYSNQPQHF.